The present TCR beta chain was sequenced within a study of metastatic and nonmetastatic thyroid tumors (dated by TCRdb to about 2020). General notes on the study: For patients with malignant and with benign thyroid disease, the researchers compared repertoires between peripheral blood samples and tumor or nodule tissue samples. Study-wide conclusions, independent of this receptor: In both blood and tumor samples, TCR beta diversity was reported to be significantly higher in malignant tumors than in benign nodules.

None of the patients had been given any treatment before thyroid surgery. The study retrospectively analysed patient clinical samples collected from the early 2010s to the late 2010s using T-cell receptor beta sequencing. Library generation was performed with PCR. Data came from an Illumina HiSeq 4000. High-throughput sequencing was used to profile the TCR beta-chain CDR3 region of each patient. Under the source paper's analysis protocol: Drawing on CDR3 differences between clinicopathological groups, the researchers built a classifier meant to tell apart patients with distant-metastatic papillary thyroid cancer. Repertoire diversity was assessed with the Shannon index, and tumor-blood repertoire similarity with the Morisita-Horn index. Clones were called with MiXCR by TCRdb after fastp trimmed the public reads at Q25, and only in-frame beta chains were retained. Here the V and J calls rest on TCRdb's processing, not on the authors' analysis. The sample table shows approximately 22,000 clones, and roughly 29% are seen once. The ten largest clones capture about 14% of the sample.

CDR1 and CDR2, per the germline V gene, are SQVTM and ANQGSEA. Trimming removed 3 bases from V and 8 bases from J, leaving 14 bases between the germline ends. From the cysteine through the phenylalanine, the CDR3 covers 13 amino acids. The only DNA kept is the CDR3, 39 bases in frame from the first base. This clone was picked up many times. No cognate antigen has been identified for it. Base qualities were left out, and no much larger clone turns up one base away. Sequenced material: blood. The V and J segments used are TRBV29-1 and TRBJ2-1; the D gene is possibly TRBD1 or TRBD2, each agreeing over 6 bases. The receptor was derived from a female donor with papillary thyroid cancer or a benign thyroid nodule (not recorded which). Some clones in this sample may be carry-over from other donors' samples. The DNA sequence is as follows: TGCAGCGTTGAGGGGGGCCGCGGAGATGAGCAGTTCTTC. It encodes CSVEGGRGDEQFF.